Included here is one T cell receptor (beta chain) sequence, with context. Its antigen has not been determined. Base-call qualities are not available, and no considerably larger clone is one nucleotide away. The V and J ends are trimmed by 0 bases and 4 bases, leaving 14 bases between them. The germline V gene gives CDR1 as SGHRS and CDR2 as YFSETQ. Its CDR3 holds 15 amino acids, cysteine through phenylalanine. Solely the CDR3 DNA is kept, with 45 bases framed from the first base. Repertoires were sampled repeatedly over the course of chemoradiotherapy so that clonal expansion in the tumor microenvironment could be followed. This sample is drawn from a study of chemoradiotherapy in HPV16-positive cancers (dated by TCRdb to between 2020 and 2023). Context from the whole study: Functional T-cell assays on cells from a couple of HPV16-positive patients defined candidate HPV-specific T-cell clones and common TCR motifs. Whether T-cell immunity against the HPV oncoproteins E6 and E7 changes during chemoradiotherapy and whether survival is affected by this immunity were examined in the study. The candidate HPV-specific TCRs and motifs were then tracked in TCR repertoires from 86 patients with HPV-related cancers. The investigation overall reported the following: Expansion of candidate HPV-specific clones and E7-related TCR motifs was observed in the tumor microenvironment during treatment, whereas no such expansion was observed for non-HPV-specific T cells. Only two HPV16-positive patients were used to derive the functional definition of HPV-specific T cells, and the survival association was reported for HPV16-positive patients. Among HPV16-positive patients, expansion of HPV-responsive T cells during chemoradiotherapy was associated with better recurrence-free survival.

Library preparation used the immunoSEQ multiplex PCR assay. TCRdb carries this immuneACCESS record with in-frame sequences only. Its versions omit some clonotypes, under half of them owing to an unresolved V gene in the studies checked, with the rest unexplained. The sample table lists 9,500 to 15,000 clones, 70% to 80% of them with a count of one. The ten largest clones capture 0.9% to 0.95% of the sample. This TCR derives from a human donor with HPV-associated anogenital cancer. The rearrangement joined TRBV5-1 to TRBJ2-7; the D gene is possibly TRBD1 or TRBD2, with 5 bases matching each. The material was obtained from a patient who underwent chemoradiotherapy. The DNA sequence follows: TGCGCCAGCAGCTTGGACGGGGCGACGATTTACGAGCAGTACTTC. The translation is CASSLDGATIYEQYF.